This T cell receptor beta chain is from a study of blood T cell repertoires in COVID-19. The CDR3 has 14 amino acids. Germline-derived CDR1 and CDR2 are KGHDR and SFDVKD. Germline trimming cut 4 bases from V and 3 bases from J; bases unmatched to any gene: 5. Assay: immunoSEQ multiplex PCR; the TCRdb copy retains only in-frame clones and omits some. Of hundreds of thousands of clones in the sample, around 91% were seen once. The chain couples TRBV24-1 to TRBJ2-7; 7 nucleotides agree with TRBD1. The sample comprised peripheral blood. The TCR was taken from a woman under 30 who had recovered from COVID-19. DNA of the CDR3: TGTGCCACCAGTGAACGCAGGGGGTTCTACGAGCAGTACGTC. It encodes CATSERRGFYEQYV.